The 6 T cell receptor beta chains below were found in one sample sequenced in a study of vaccination and CD4 T cells after COVID-19. The treatment denotes: 10-day PBMC culture with coronavirus spike peptide pools or control peptides (ViraFEST assay). No antigen has been assigned to these receptors. Sequencing of DNA taken from cultured CD4+ T cells relied on the Oncomine TCR Beta short-read assay. In TCRdb, the PCR reads were re-called with MiXCR into one record per CDR3 protein. The sample yields 3,500 to 4,500 distinct CDR3 sequences, around 20% seen once. Sequenced sample: CD4+ T cells from blood, cultured in vitro. These receptors were obtained from a human donor who had recovered from COVID-19.

In this sample, this clonotype turned up a few times. V usage is TRBV5-6 and J usage is TRBJ1-2; D might be TRBD1 (6 bases). V lost 1 base to trimming and J lost 2 bases, with 9 bases between them. The germline gives CDR1 SGHDT, CDR2 YYEEEE. The CDR3 extends over 14 amino acids. For the CDR3, the DNA is TGTGCCAGCAGCTTGATAGACAGGAACTATGGCTACACCTTC. Its translation is CASSLIDRNYGYTF.

This clonotype was counted only a few times. This chain uses TRBV7-9 with TRBJ2-7, with D maybe TRBD1 (5 bases). The CDR3 runs to 14 residues. The V and J ends lost 4 bases and 1 base respectively, with 11 bases between them. From germline, CDR1 is SEHNR and CDR2 FQNEAQ (reference sequence). The CDR3 DNA follows: TGTGCCAGCAGCTCCCCGACAGATTCCTACGAGCAGTACTTC. Its translation: CASSSPTDSYEQYF.

The chain couples TRBV19 to TRBJ2-7, with TRBD1 matching 7 bases. The CDR3 is 14 amino acids. V trimming: 6 bases; J trimming: 0 bases; junction bases outside the gene matches: 5. Germline V lookup: CDR1 LNHDA, CDR2 SQIVND (reference sequence). Written as DNA, the CDR3 is TGTGCCAGTAGACGAAGACAGGGCTCCTACGAGCAGTACTTC. Its protein product is CASRRRQGSYEQYF.

The chain joins TRBV7-6 to TRBJ2-7; D might be TRBD1 (6 bases). Trimming removed 5 bases from V and 3 bases from J, with 11 bases in between. The germline V gene encodes CDR1 SGHVS and CDR2 FNYEAQ. The CDR3 covers 13 residues. The chain's CDR3 is CASSALQGYEQYF. The CDR3 DNA is TGTGCCAGCAGCGCGTTACAGGGCTACGAGCAGTACTTC.

This clonotype occurred a few times. V and J are TRBV6-5 and TRBJ1-2; D possibly corresponds to TRBD1 (5 bases). The CDR3 consists of 15 residues. The V gene's germline CDR1 is MNHEY and CDR2 SVGAGI. Trimming took off 0 bases at V and 8 bases at J, with 16 bases between the two ends. The CDR3 loop reads CASSYSQGALGGYTF. The CDR3 nucleotides read TGTGCCAGCAGTTACTCTCAGGGAGCCCTGGGAGGCTACACCTTC.

In its sample, this clonotype was seen a few times. The chain links TRBV6-5 to TRBJ1-3; D is unclear. Per germline, CDR1 MNHEY and CDR2 SVGAGI. Trimming removed 2 bases at V and 0 bases at J, with 5 bases between. The CDR3 is 14 residues long. CDR3 sequence reads: CASSYTASGNTIYF. CDR3 coding DNA: TGTGCCAGCAGTTACACTGCCTCTGGAAACACCATATATTTT.